Below are 8 T cell receptor beta chains sequenced from a single sample in a study of regulatory T cells in long-lasting Graves disease (TCRdb year 2021). The library relied on multiplex PCR. TCRdb shows the sequencer as Illumina HiSeq 4000. To build TCR beta libraries, CDR3 regions were amplified by Arm-PCR using iRepertoire HTBI primers. Starting from the raw public reads, TCRdb applied fastp trimming at Q25, assembled clones with MiXCR and retained in-frame beta chains. A single entry per CDR3 protein holds the most common genes and DNA from its merged rows. Present in this sample are roughly 420,000 distinct CDR3 sequences, about 14% of which were seen just once. 17% of the sample is in the top ten clones. The label giving this sample's time point can be read as: newly diagnosed GD, antithyroid drugs for less than 3 months. For both TCR sequencing and RNA sequencing, RNA was extracted from PBMCs using TRIzol.

These data were also filed under a second study, of T cells in Graves' hyperthyroidism and ophthalmopathy.

The sample consisted of peripheral blood mononuclear cells (PBMCs), taken at new diagnosis, from a patient treated with antithyroid drugs. The receptors were gathered from a woman aged 50 to 60 with Graves disease. Donor details come from another sample of the same person, matched by shared clones.

This clonotype was counted at least ten times. The CDR3 reads CASSAQPHSYEQYF. The CDR3 DNA follows: TGTGCCAGCAGTGCTCAGCCTCACAGCTACGAGCAGTACTTC. J is TRBJ2-7 and V is TRBV28, with D uncertain. Germline V CDR1 and CDR2: MDHEN, SYDVKM. The ends were cut back, 5 bases at V and 3 bases at J, with 14 bases in the middle. The CDR3 runs to 14 residues.

This clonotype was counted at least ten times. V is TRBV11-2 and J is TRBJ2-7; D remains unclear. The CDR3 has 14 residues. The germline V gene has CDR1 SGHAT and CDR2 FQNNGV. Trimming left V 5 bases short and J 1 base short, with 12 bases between. CDR3 bases: TGTGCCAGCAGCCTCCGGTGGCAGTCCTACGAGCAGTACTTC. It is translated as CASSLRWQSYEQYF.

The table lists this clonotype with many counts. This chain joins TRBV28 and TRBJ2-2, with 7 bases identical to TRBD1. The V and J ends lost 3 bases and 6 bases, in that order; junction bases with no gene match: 1. This CDR3 comprises 13 residues. The germline CDR1 and CDR2 sequences are MDHEN and SYDVKM. CDR3: CASSFQGAGELFF. CDR3 bases: TGTGCCAGCAGTTTTCAGGGGGCCGGGGAGCTGTTTTTT.

This clonotype has a handful of counts. Possible read error: a much larger clone is one base away. This is likely a read error, given that the CDR3 carries no conserved phenylalanine or tryptophan at its end. This chain connects TRBV2 to TRBJ1-1, with D unclear. Germline V lookup: CDR1 SNHLY, CDR2 FYNNEI. This CDR3 has 15 amino acids. V shed 7 bases and J shed 0 bases, with 15 bases lying between them. The CDR3 protein is CASIGEEGMNTEAFI. CDR3 DNA sequence: TGTGCCAGCATCGGGGAAGAGGGAATGAACACTGAAGCTTTCATT.

The V call is TRBV10-3, the J call TRBJ2-7, with 7 bases fitting TRBD1. J lost 3 bases, V lost 0 bases, and 2 bases had no gene match. The CDR3 sequence is 14 residues long. Germline CDR1 is ENHRY and CDR2 is SYGVKD. The CDR3 nucleotides read TGTGCCATCAGTGAGTCCCGGGACAGCTACGAGCAGTACTTC. The encoded protein is CAISESRDSYEQYF.

In its sample, this clonotype was seen a few times. The chain carries TRBV5-5 and TRBJ1-1; no clear D gene. CDR1 and CDR2 from the germline V gene are SGHKS and YYEKEE (reference sequence). The CDR3 has 12 residues. The germline V and J ends were trimmed by 6 bases and 5 bases, with 11 bases remaining between them. The CDR3 region has the DNA TGTGCCAGCAACTTCCAACTAACTGAAGCTTTCTTT. Translation: CASNFQLTEAFF.

The chain employs TRBV4-1 and TRBJ2-5; no reliable D call. The germline V and J ends were trimmed by 1 base and 2 bases, with 17 bases remaining between them. This CDR3 is built from 17 residues. Germline V gives CDR1 MGHRA, CDR2 YSYEKL. For the CDR3, the DNA is TGCGCCAGCAGCCAAGGATGGGTAGGAGAAAGTCAAGAGACCCAGTACTTC. Its protein is CASSQGWVGESQETQYF.

This clonotype was seen ten or more times. The gene calls are TRBV3-1 and TRBJ2-1; D is undetermined. This CDR3 contains 14 residues. The V gene's germline CDR1 is LGHDT and CDR2 YNNKEL (reference sequence). Trimming removed 4 bases from V and 7 bases from J, with 14 bases in between. CDR3 DNA sequence: TGTGCCAGCAGCCGCACCATCCTCGGGAATGAGCAGTTCTTC. It codes for CASSRTILGNEQFF.